Listed below are T cell receptor beta chains from one sample, sequenced in a study of T cells expressing NK-cell markers. Using the 5' RACE reads, TCRdb records one entry per CDR3 protein without DNA. This sample's table has tens of thousands of distinct CDR3 sequences. The sequenced sample consisted of blood T cells: a sorted CD56 or NKG2C T cell subset, CD4+ or CD8+ T cells, or bulk PBMC T cells (not recorded which). All receptors come from a woman between 18 and 69 years old in good health. Each CDR3 is given with its conserved first and last residue.

j_call,v_call,cdr3_aa
TRBJ2-1,TRBV3-1,CASSQTSGGAYEQFF
TRBJ2-7,TRBV13,CASSNIMGNPDGTAFRQYF
TRBJ2-2,TRBV13,CASSLFAGEFTGELFF
TRBJ2-7,TRBV6-1,CASSGIAGGAYEQYF
TRBJ2-1,TRBV5-1,CASSLRTGWTYNEQFF
TRBJ2-1,TRBV27,CASSLTGGHNEQFF
TRBJ1-1,TRBV30,CALDVGDTEAFF
TRBJ1-5,TRBV2,CASEWGKGENQPQHF
TRBJ2-7,TRBV3-1,CASSQGLAGRITYEQYF
TRBJ2-4,TRBV6-1,CASSMWAGNIQYF
TRBJ2-7,TRBV12-3/TRBV12-4,CASSLTVYEQYF
TRBJ2-7,TRBV19,CASSERTGVTYEQYF